Sequencing of this TCR beta chain was carried out in a study of T cells expressing NK-cell markers. Study context: TCR beta repertoires came from sorted CD3+CD56+NKG2C+, CD3+CD56+NKG2C- and CD3+CD56-NKG2C+ T cells.

Note on this clonotype: Its matching antigen is unknown.

The study, taken as a whole, reports: Similarly, these clonotypes led the CD3+CD56-NKG2C+ fraction as well in several donors. Nothing established the HCMV specificity of expanded NKG2C+ T cell clones. As a fraction of CD8+ T cells, dominant NKG2C+ clonotypes reached about 1.0-8% in six donors.

TCRdb reworked the 5' RACE reads into one entry per CDR3 protein, no DNA. The table for this sample gives about 260,000 distinct CDR3 sequences. Sequencing was done on a sample of blood T cells: a sorted CD56 or NKG2C T cell subset, CD4+ or CD8+ T cells, or bulk PBMC T cells (not recorded which). This receptor was identified in a man between 18 and 35 years old in good health.

The CDR3 protein is CSARWTLQETQYF. The chain has TRBV20-1 and TRBJ2-5. The germline V gene encodes CDR1 DFQATT and CDR2 SNEGSKA (reference sequence). CDR3 length equals 13 residues.